These 23 T cell receptor beta chains came from one sample sequenced in a study of PD-L1 blockade in urothelial cancer. Time point indicated: peripheral blood 6 weeks after treatment start. Clones were read by immunoSEQ multiplex PCR, and TCRdb kept only the in-frame ones, dropping some. The table lists more than 90,000 clones, 70% to 90% of them singletons. Material: PBMCs, obtained around atezolizumab (anti-PD-L1) treatment. These receptor sequences come from a man between 65 and 85 years old with urothelial cancer.

The table lists this clone with many counts. The gene calls are TRBV6-5 and TRBJ1-1, with 8 bases lining up with TRBD1. Germline V CDR1 and CDR2: MNHEY, SVGAGI. The CDR3 is 13 residues long. V shed 7 bases, J shed 8 bases, and the junction held 9 bases outside the gene matches. The CDR3 DNA sequence: TGTGCCAGCACTAGACAGGGGTGGGGAGAAGCTTTCTTT. Amino acid sequence: CASTRQGWGEAFF.

The chain is built from TRBV10-3 and TRBJ2-7; 8 bases match TRBD2. The CDR3 covers 12 residues. V lost 10 bases to trimming and J lost 2 bases; unmatched junction nucleotides: 4. Germline V gene data show CDR1 as ENHRY and CDR2 as SYGVKD. The CDR3 bases are TGTGCCAGCACGGGACTAGCCTACGAGCAGTACTTC. It specifies CASTGLAYEQYF.

V gene TRBV5-1 combines with J gene TRBJ2-7; TRBD2 is a possible D gene (6 bases). Germline V lookup: CDR1 SGHRS, CDR2 YFSETQ. Trimming removed 1 base from V and 6 bases from J, with 11 bases in between. The CDR3 sequence is 13 residues long. The CDR3 sequence is CASSLRLGGEQYF. Written as DNA, the CDR3 is TGCGCCAGCAGCTTGCGACTAGGCGGCGAGCAGTACTTC.

This sequence joins TRBV5-5 and TRBJ1-2; TRBD1 aligns across 7 bases. V lost 0 bases, J lost 0 bases, and 8 bases stayed unmatched. CDR1 and CDR2 (germline): SGHKS, YYEKEE (reference sequence). CDR3 length: 17 residues. CDR3 coding DNA: TGTGCCAGCAGCTTGGCCGTCGGGACAGCCTCTAACTATGGCTACACCTTC. Protein: CASSLAVGTASNYGYTF. The variable domain in full, with the rest retrieved from reference TRBV5-5 and TRBJ1-2, is DAGVTQSPTHLIKTRGQQVTLRCSPISGHKSVSWYQQVLGQGPQFIFQYYEKEERGRGNFPDRFSARQFPNYSSELNVNALLLGDSALYLCASSLAVGTASNYGYTFGSGTRLTVV.

This chain uses TRBV7-9 with TRBJ1-1; D is undetermined. Germline CDR1 is SEHNR and CDR2 is FQNEAQ (reference sequence). V was shortened by 5 bases and J by 0 bases, with 10 bases between the two germline ends. This CDR3 region has 14 residues. CDR3 nucleotide sequence: TGTGCCAGCAGCCCGGAGCGGATGAACACTGAAGCTTTCTTT. It specifies CASSPERMNTEAFF. The full variable domain, in which reference TRBV7-9 and TRBJ1-1 provide the parts outside the CDR3, is DTGVSQNPRHKITKRGQNVTFRCDPISEHNRLYWYRQTLGQGPEFLTYFQNEAQLEKSRLLSDRFSAERPKGSFSTLEIQRTEQGDSAMYLCASSPERMNTEAFFGQGTRLTVV.

The chain joins TRBV5-6 to TRBJ2-5; TRBD2 is a possible D gene (6 bases). Per the germline V gene, CDR1 is SGHDT and CDR2 is YYEEEE. CDR3 size: 14 residues. Trimming removed 0 bases at V and 1 base at J, with 7 bases between. In DNA form, the CDR3 reads TGTGCCAGCAGCTTGGTCGGGGGCCAAGAGACCCAGTACTTC. As protein: CASSLVGGQETQYF.

This clone was seen only a few times. The chain uses TRBV6-5 and TRBJ1-6; D might be TRBD1 (6 bases). The CDR3 runs to 14 residues. Trimming stripped 4 bases from V and 10 bases from J, with 14 bases between. Germline loops: CDR1 MNHEY, CDR2 SVGAGI. The CDR3 region has the DNA TGTGCCAGCAGTTCGCAGGGGATAGGCTCACCCCTCCACTTT. It codes for CASSSQGIGSPLHF.

The rearrangement links TRBV11-3 to TRBJ2-3; 12 nucleotides align to TRBD2. CDR1 is SGHNT, CDR2 YENEEA, per germline. Germline trimming cut 5 bases from V and 4 bases from J; bases unmatched to any gene: 4. The CDR3 has 15 residues. This CDR3 is CASSLRLAGADTQYF. In DNA, the CDR3 is TGTGCCAGCAGCCTAAGACTAGCGGGAGCAGATACGCAGTATTTT. Looking up the rest from reference TRBV11-3 and TRBJ2-3 gives the full variable domain: EAGVVQSPRYKIIEKKQPVAFWCNPISGHNTLYWYLQNLGQGPELLIRYENEEAVDDSQLPKDRFSAERLKGVDSTLKIQPAELGDSAVYLCASSLRLAGADTQYFGPGTRLTVL.

This rearrangement joins TRBV19 to TRBJ1-1, with 10 bases aligning to TRBD1. This CDR3 region has 15 residues. Per the germline V gene, CDR1 is LNHDA and CDR2 is SQIVND (reference sequence). V shed 5 bases, J shed 7 bases, and the junction held 10 bases outside the gene matches. The CDR3 nucleotides read TGTGCCAGTAGTCCGGACAGGGGGACCTTAAATGAAGCTTTCTTT. It yields the protein CASSPDRGTLNEAFF.

The V gene is TRBV30, the J gene TRBJ1-4; D is perhaps TRBD1 (5 bases). CDR3 length: 15 amino acids. Per the germline V gene, CDR1 is GTSNPN and CDR2 is SVGIG (reference sequence). V dropped 2 bases and J dropped 4 bases, with 14 bases sitting between them. CDR3 sequence reads: CAWSQEGRVNEKLFF. The CDR3 region has the DNA TGTGCCTGGAGTCAGGAGGGGAGGGTTAATGAAAAACTGTTTTTT.

The rearrangement uses TRBV2 and TRBJ2-4, with TRBD1 identical over 8 bases. Unmatched junction bases numbered 4, after V lost 6 bases and J lost 6 bases. Germline V lookup: CDR1 SNHLY, CDR2 FYNNEI. The CDR3 sequence is 13 residues long. Here the CDR3 DNA reads TGTGCCAGCAGGTGGACAGGGAGAAACATTCAGTACTTC. As protein: CASRWTGRNIQYF.

In regard to this clone: Other DNA sequences of this sample code for an identical CDR3. The rearrangement joins TRBV2 to TRBJ1-2, with unresolved D. V shed 2 bases and J shed 5 bases, with 12 bases lying between them. This CDR3 has 14 residues. Germline values: CDR1 SNHLY, CDR2 FYNNEI. In nucleotides, the CDR3 is TGTGCCAGCAGTGAAAATCGGGGTAGTTATGGCTACACCTTC. Translating it yields CASSENRGSYGYTF.

V and J are TRBV19 and TRBJ2-7; tentative D call: TRBD2 (5 bases). The CDR3 is made up of 17 amino acids. Trimming took 1 base from V and 0 from J, leaving 16 bases between them. The germline V gene encodes CDR1 LNHDA and CDR2 SQIVND (reference sequence). CDR3 region: CASSIVGGRFASYEQYF. The CDR3 DNA reads TGTGCCAGTAGTATAGTAGGAGGCAGGTTTGCCTCCTACGAGCAGTACTTC.

This clone showed up just a few times. The chain recombines TRBV6-1 with TRBJ1-2; 8 bases fit TRBD1. The V and J ends lost 3 bases and 2 bases, in that order; junction bases with no gene match: 5. The CDR3 contains 15 residues. Germline V CDR1 and CDR2: MNHNS, SASEGT. The CDR3 bases are TGTGCCAGCAGTGACTGGACAGGGCCAAACTATGGCTACACCTTC. Its translation: CASSDWTGPNYGYTF.

The V call is TRBV18, the J call TRBJ2-1, with 10 bases fitting TRBD1. CDR1 is KGHSH and CDR2 is LQKENI in the germline V gene. Germline trimming cut 2 bases from V and 7 bases from J; bases unmatched to any gene: 5. The CDR3 sequence is 15 residues long. CDR3 in DNA: TGTGCCAGCTCACCAGAGGGACAGGGGTTGAATGAGCAGTTCTTC. Its translation: CASSPEGQGLNEQFF.

V and J are TRBV30 and TRBJ2-7; 12 nucleotides align to TRBD2. CDR1 is GTSNPN and CDR2 is SVGIG in the germline V gene (reference sequence). Losses at the gene ends were 2 bases for V and 4 bases for J; bases not matched to a gene: 0. There are 13 residues in the CDR3. CDR3 coding DNA: TGTGCCTGGAGTCTAGCGGGAGGGTACGAGCAGTACTTC. Residues: CAWSLAGGYEQYF.

This rearrangement joins TRBV2 to TRBJ2-5; TRBD2 aligns across 8 bases. Unmatched junction bases numbered 11, after V lost 6 bases and J lost 5 bases. Looked up from germline, CDR1 is SNHLY and CDR2 is FYNNEI. The CDR3 extends over 15 amino acids. The CDR3 nucleotides are TGTGCCAGCAGCCCAAGGAGCGGGAGTGGGGAGACCCAGTACTTC. It encodes CASSPRSGSGETQYF. The entire variable domain, with the rest obtained from reference TRBV2 and TRBJ2-5, is as follows: EPEVTQTPSHQVTQMGQEVILRCVPISNHLYFYWYRQILGQKVEFLVSFYNNEISEKSEIFDDQFSVERPDGSNFTLKIRSTKLEDSAMYFCASSPRSGSGETQYFGPGTRLLVL.

V usage is TRBV5-4 and J usage is TRBJ1-1; the D is unclear. Germline assignment: CDR1 SGHNT and CDR2 YYREEE (reference sequence). V lost 0 bases, J lost 5 bases, and 14 bases lay in between. The CDR3 runs to 15 residues. DNA of the CDR3: TGTGCCAGCAGCTTGGAGTTATGGGCGGGAACTGAAGCTTTCTTT. This gives the protein CASSLELWAGTEAFF.

The rearrangement joins TRBV2 to TRBJ2-7; perhaps TRBD2 as D (5 bases). Trimming stripped 5 bases from V and 8 bases from J, with 25 bases between. This CDR3 region has 16 residues. Germline V gene data show CDR1 as SNHLY and CDR2 as FYNNEI. CDR3 region: CASSSFPGWGVVQQYF. The CDR3 DNA reads as TGTGCCAGCAGTTCTTTCCCGGGGTGGGGAGTGGTCCAGCAGTACTTC.

J is TRBJ2-3 and V is TRBV20-1; D uncertain. Trimming removed 5 bases from V and 5 bases from J, with 8 bases in between. This CDR3 comprises 11 residues. The germline gives CDR1 DFQATT, CDR2 SNEGSKA (reference sequence). This CDR3 reads CSASSGDTQYF. As DNA, the CDR3 is TGCAGTGCTTCCTCAGGAGATACGCAGTATTTT.

This clone was seen only once. V is TRBV27 and J is TRBJ2-2; TRBD2 matches at 7 bases. The CDR3 extends over 17 amino acids. Germline CDR1 MNHEY, CDR2 SMNVEV (reference sequence). V dropped 4 bases and J dropped 0; count of bases not matched to a gene: 8. The CDR3 DNA reads TGTGCCAGCAGTTCCAACCGACTAGCTTCGAACACCGGGGAGCTGTTTTTT. This encodes CASSSNRLASNTGELFF.

This clone was observed once. The chain carries TRBV29-1 and TRBJ2-5; D might be TRBD1 (6 bases). Trimming left V 4 bases short and J 3 bases short, with 12 bases between. Germline CDR1 reads SQVTM; CDR2 reads ANQGSEA. The CDR3 has 13 residues. This CDR3 is CSVGQGQKETQYF. The CDR3, as DNA: TGCAGCGTTGGCCAGGGGCAAAAAGAGACCCAGTACTTC.

The count of this clone is one. The genes are TRBV11-3 and TRBJ1-1, with 7 positions matching TRBD1. This CDR3 has 13 residues. With V trimmed by 0 bases and J by 7 bases, 2 bases remained unmatched. The germline gives CDR1 SGHNT, CDR2 YENEEA. The CDR3 DNA sequence: TGTGCCAGCAGCTTAGATAGACAGGGTGAAGCTTTCTTT. It specifies CASSLDRQGEAFF.